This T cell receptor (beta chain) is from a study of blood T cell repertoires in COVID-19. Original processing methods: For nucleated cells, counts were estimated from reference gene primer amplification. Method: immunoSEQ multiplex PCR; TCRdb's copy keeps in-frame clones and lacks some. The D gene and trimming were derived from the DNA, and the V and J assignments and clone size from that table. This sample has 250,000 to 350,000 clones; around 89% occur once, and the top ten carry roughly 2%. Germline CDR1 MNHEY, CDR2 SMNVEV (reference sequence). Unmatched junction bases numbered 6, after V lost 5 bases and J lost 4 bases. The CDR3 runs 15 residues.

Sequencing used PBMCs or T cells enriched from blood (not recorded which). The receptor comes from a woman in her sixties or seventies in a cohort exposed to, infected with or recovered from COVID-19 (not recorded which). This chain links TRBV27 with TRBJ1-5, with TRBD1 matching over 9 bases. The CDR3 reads CASSTGQGGNQPQHF. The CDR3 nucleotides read TGTGCCAGCAGTACGGGACAGGGAGGTAATCAGCCCCAGCATTTT.